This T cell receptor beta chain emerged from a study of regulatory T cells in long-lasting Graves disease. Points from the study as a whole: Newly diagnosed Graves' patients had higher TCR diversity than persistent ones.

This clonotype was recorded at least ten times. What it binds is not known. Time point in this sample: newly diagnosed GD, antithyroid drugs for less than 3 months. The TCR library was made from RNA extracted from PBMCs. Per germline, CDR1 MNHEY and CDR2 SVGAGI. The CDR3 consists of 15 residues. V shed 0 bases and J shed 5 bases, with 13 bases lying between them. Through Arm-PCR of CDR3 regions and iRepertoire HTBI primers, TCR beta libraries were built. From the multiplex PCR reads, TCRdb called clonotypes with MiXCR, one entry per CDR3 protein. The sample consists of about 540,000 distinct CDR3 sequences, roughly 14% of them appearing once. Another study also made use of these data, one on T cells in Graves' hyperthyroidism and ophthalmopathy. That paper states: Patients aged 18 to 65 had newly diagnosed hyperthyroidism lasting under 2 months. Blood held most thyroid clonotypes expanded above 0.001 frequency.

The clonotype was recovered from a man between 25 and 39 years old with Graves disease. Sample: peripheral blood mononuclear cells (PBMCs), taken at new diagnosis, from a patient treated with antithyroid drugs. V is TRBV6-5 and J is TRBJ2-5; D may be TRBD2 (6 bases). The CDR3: CASSYSGGYGETQYF. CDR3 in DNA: TGTGCCAGCAGTTACTCAGGAGGGTACGGGGAGACCCAGTACTTC.